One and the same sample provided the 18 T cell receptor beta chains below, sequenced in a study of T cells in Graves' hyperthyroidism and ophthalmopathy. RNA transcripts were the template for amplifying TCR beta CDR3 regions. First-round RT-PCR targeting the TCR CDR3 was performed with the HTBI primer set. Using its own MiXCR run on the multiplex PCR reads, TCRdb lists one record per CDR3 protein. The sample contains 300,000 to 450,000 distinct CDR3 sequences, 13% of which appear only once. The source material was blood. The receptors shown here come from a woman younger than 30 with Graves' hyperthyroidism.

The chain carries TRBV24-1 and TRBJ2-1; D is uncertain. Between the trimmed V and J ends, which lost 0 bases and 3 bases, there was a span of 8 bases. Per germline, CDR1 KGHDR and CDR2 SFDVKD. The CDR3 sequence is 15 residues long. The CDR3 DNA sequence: TGTGCCACCAGTGATTTGGGCAGCCTCTACAATGAGCAGTTCTTC. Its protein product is CATSDLGSLYNEQFF.

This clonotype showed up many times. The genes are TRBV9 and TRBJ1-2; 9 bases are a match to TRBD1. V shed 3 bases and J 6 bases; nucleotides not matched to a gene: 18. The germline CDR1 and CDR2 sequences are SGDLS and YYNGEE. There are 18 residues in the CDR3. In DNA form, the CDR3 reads TGTGCCAGCAGCGCCGGATCCGGGACAGGGTTGAGAGGCGATGGCTACACCTTC. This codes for CASSAGSGTGLRGDGYTF.

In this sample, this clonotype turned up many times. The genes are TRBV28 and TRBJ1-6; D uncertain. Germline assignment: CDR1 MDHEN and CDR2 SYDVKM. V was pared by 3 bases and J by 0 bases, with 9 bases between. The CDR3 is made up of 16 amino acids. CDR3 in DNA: TGTGCCAGCAGTTTGGGCGGGAGCTCCTATAATTCACCCCTCCACTTT. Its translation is CASSLGGSSYNSPLHF.

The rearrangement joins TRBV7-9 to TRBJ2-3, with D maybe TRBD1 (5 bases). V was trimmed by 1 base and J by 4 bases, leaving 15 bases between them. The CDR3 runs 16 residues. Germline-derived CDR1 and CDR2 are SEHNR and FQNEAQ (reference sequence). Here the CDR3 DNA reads TGTGCCAGCAGCTTAGAAGGATGGCTAGGGGCAGATACGCAGTATTTT. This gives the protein CASSLEGWLGADTQYF.

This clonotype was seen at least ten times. The CDR3 DNA sequence: TGTGCCAGCAGTTTCGCGCCGGGAGGGCCTCGATACGAGCAGTACTTC. Translated: CASSFAPGGPRYEQYF. The rearrangement uses TRBV28 and TRBJ2-7; the match to TRBD2 covers 8 bases. V lost 3 bases to trimming and J lost 4 bases; unmatched junction nucleotides: 11. The CDR3 spans 16 residues. The germline V gene encodes CDR1 MDHEN and CDR2 SYDVKM.

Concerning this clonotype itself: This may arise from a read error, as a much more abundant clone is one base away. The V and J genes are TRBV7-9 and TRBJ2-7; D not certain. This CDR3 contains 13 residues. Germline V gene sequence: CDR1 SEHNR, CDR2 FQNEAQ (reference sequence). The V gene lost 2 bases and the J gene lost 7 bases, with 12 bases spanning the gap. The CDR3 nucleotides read TGTGCCAGCAGCTTAACCCCCCCGGAGGAGCAGTACTTC. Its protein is CASSLTPPEEQYF.

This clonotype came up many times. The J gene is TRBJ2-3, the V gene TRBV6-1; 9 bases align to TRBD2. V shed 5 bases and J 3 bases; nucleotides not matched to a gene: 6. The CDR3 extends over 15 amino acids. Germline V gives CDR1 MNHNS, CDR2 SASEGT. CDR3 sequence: CASSKRGAGTDTQYF. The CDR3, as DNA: TGTGCCAGCAGTAAGCGGGGGGCCGGGACAGATACGCAGTATTTT.

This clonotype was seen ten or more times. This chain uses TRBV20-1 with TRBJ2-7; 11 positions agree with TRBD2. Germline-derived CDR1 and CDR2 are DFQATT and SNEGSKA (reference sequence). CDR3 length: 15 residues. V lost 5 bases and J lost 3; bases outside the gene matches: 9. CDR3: CSAPDTSGGSYEQYF. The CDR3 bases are TGCAGTGCTCCGGACACTAGCGGGGGTAGCTACGAGCAGTACTTC.

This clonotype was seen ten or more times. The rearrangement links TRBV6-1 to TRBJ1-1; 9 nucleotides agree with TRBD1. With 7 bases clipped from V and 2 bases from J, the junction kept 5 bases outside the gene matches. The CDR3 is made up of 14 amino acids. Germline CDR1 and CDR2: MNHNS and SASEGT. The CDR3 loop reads CASTYTGGNTEAFF. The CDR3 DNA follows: TGTGCCAGCACCTATACAGGGGGCAACACTGAAGCTTTCTTT.

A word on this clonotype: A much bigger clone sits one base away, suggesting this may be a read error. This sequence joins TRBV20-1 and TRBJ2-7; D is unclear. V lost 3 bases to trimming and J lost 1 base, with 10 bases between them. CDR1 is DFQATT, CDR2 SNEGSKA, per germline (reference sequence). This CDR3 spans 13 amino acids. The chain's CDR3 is CSARTQRSYEQYF. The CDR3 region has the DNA TGCAGTGCTAGGACCCAGAGGTCCTACGAGCAGTACTTC.

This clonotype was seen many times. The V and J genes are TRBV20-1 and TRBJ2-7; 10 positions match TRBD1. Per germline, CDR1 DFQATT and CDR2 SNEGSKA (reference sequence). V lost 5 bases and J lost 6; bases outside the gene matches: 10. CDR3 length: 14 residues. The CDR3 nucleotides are TGCAGTGCTGCTGGGGACAGGGGATCCCCCGAGCAGTACTTC. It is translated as CSAAGDRGSPEQYF.

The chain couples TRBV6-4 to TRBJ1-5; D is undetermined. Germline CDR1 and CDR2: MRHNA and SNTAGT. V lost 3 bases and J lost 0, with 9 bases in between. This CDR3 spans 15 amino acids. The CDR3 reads CASSEFRYSNQPQHF. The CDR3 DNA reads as TGTGCCAGCAGTGAATTCCGATATAGCAATCAGCCCCAGCATTTT.

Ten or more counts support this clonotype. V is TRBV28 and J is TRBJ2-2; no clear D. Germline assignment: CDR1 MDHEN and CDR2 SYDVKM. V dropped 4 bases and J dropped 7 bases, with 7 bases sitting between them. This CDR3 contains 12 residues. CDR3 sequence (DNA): TGTGCCAGCAGTTCGATGGACGGGGAGCTGTTTTTT. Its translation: CASSSMDGELFF.

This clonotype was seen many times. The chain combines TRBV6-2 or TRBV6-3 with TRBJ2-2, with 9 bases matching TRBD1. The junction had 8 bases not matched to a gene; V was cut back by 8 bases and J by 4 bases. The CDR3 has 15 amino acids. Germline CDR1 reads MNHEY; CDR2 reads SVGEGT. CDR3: CASSLQGAGTGELFF. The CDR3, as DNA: TGTGCCAGCTCCCTACAGGGGGCTGGCACCGGGGAGCTGTTTTTT.

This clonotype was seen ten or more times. For the CDR3, the DNA is TGTGCCAGCAGTGACTCCTCCAGGGGCACTGAAGCTTTCTTT. Residues: CASSDSSRGTEAFF. The chain combines TRBV6-4 with TRBJ1-1, with D possibly matching TRBD1 (6 bases). The germline gives CDR1 MRHNA, CDR2 SNTAGT. The CDR3 loop spans 14 amino acids. V was pared by 0 bases and J by 4 bases, with 9 bases between.

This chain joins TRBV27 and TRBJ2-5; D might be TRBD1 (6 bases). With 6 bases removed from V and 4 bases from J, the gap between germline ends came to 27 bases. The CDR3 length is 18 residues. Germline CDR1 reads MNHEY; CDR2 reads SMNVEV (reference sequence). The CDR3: CASSTRATLRGRRETQYF. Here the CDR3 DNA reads TGTGCCAGCAGCACGCGGGCCACCCTCAGGGGAAGGAGAGAGACCCAGTACTTC.

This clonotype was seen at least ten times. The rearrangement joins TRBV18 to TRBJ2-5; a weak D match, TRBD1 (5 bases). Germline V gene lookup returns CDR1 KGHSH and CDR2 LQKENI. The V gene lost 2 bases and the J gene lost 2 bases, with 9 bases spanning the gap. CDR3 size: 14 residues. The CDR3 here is CASSPRQTQETQYF. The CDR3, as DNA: TGTGCCAGCTCACCAAGACAGACACAAGAGACCCAGTACTTC.

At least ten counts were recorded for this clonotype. CDR3 residues: CASSAGTGYEQYF. The DNA for the CDR3 is TGTGCCAGCAGCGCCGGGACGGGCTACGAGCAGTACTTC. The rearrangement joins TRBV9 to TRBJ2-7; D tentatively reads TRBD1 or TRBD2 (5 bases each). Trimming pared 3 bases from V and 3 bases from J, leaving 10 bases between. The CDR3 is 13 residues long. Germline CDR1 and CDR2: SGDLS and YYNGEE.